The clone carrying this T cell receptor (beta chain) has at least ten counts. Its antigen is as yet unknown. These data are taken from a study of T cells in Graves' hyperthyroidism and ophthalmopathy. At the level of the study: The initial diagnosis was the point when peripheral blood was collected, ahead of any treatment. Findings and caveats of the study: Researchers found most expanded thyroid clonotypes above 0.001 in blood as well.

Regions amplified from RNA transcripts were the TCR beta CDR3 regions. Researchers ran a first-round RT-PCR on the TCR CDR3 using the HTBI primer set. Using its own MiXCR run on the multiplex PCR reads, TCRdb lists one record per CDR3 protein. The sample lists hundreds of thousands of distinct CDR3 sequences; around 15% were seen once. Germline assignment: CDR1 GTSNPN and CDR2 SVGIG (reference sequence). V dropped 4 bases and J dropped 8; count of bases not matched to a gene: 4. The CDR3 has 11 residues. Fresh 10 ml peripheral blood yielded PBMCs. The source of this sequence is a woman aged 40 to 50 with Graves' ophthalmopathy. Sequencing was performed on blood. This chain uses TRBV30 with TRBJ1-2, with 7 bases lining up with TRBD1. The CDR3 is CAWIRGQGYTF. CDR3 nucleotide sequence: TGTGCCTGGATAAGGGGGCAAGGCTACACCTTC.